This T cell receptor (beta chain) is from a study of human T cells and chemical hapten exposure. Study-level information: Patients were given diphenylcyclopropenone on the scalp weekly across the approximately 22-week study. The upper back received 0.01% DPC by patch testing, with results read at 6 days. Patients, predominantly female, presented with alopecia areata, totalis or universalis.

Unmatched junction bases numbered 9, after V lost 7 bases and J lost 10 bases. The CDR3 spans 14 residues. Germline V gene lookup returns CDR1 SQVTM and CDR2 ANQGSEA. The library attached unique molecular identifiers to individual cDNA molecules. TCRdb independently ran MiXCR on the RACE reads; one entry per CDR3 protein. The sample shows about 82,000 distinct CDR3 sequences, under 14% of them seen only once. Time point denoted: patch test 3, about 24 weeks after DPC sensitization. Treatment meaning: therapeutic diphenylcyclopropenone sensitization with weekly scalp DPC. This clonotype was observed a few times.

The chain links TRBV29-1 to TRBJ2-1; TRBD2 matches 14 bases. The receptor was isolated from a woman between 45 and 60 years old with alopecia areata. Some clones in this sample may be carry-over from other donors' samples. Sequenced material: whole blood, taken in connection with sensitization to the hapten diphenylcyclopropenone (DPC). The CDR3 reads CSGSPGLAGVEQFF. The CDR3, as DNA: TGCAGCGGATCCCCGGGACTAGCGGGAGTGGAGCAGTTCTTC.